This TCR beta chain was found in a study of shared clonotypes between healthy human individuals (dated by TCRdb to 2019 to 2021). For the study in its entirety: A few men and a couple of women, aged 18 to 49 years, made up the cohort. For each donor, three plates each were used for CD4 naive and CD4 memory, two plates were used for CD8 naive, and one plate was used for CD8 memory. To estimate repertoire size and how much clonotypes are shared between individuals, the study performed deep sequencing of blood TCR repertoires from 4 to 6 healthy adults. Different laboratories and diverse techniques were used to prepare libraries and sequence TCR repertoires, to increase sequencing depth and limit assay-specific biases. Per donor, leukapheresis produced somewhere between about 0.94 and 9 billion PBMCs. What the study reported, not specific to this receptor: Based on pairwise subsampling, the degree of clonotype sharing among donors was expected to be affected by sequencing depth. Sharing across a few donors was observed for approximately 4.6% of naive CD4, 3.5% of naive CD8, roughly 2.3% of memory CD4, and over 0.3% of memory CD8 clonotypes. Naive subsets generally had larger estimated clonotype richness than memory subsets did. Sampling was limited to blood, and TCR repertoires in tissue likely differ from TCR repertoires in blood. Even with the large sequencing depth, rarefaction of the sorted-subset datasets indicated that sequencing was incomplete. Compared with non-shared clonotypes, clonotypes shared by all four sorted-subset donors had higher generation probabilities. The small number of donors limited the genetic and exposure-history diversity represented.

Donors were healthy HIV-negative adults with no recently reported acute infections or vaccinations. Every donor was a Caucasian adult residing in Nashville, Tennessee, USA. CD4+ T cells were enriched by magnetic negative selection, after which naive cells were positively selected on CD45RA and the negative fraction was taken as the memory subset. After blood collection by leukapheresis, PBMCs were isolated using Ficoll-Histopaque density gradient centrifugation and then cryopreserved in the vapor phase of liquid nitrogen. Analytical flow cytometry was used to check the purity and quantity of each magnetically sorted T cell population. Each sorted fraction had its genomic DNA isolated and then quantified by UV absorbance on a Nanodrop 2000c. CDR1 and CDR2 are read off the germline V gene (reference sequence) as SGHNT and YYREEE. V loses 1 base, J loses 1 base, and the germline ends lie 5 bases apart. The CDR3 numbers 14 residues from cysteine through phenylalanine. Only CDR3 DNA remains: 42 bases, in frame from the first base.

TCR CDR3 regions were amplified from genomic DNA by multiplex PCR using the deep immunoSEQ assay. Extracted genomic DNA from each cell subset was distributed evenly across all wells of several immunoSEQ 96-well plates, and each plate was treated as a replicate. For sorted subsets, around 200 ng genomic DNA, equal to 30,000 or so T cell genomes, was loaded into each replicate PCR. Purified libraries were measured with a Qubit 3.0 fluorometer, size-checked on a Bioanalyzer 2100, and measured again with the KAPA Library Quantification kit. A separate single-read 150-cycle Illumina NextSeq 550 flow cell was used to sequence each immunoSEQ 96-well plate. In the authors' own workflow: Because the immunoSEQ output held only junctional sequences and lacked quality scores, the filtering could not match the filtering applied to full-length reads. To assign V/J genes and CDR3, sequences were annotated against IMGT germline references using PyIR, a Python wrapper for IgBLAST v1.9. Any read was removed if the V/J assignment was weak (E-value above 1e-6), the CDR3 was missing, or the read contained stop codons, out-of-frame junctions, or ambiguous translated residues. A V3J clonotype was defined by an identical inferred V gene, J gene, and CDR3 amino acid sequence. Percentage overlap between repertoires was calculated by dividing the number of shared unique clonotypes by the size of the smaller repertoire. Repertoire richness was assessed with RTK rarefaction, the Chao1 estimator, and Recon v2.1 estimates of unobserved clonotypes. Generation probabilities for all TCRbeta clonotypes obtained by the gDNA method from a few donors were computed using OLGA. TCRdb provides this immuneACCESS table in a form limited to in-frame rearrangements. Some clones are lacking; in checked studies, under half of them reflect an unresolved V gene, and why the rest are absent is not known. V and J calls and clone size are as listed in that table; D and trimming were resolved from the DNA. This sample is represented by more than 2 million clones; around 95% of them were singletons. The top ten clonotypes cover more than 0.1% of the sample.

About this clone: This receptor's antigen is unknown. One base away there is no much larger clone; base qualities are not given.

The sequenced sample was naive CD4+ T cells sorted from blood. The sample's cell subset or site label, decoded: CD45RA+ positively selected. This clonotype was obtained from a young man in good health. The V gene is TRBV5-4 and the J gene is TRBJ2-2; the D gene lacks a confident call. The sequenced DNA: TGTGCCAGCAGCTTGACTCAGAACACCGGGGAGCTGTTTTTT. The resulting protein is CASSLTQNTGELFF.